This note documents a single TCR beta chain sequence. What it binds is not known. This entry is derived from a study of T cell responses to AZD1222 COVID-19 vaccine. Trimming took 3 bases from V and 4 from J, leaving 2 bases between them. The CDR3 is made up of 11 amino acids. Per germline, CDR1 SEHNR and CDR2 FQNEAQ (reference sequence). Generated by immunoSEQ multiplex PCR, the TCRdb table keeps only in-frame clones and is missing some. In the table there are about 110,000 clones, 92% of which are singletons. General study findings and limits: Baseline seropositivity characterized only a handful of AZD1222 recipients. Unmutated regions of variants are reportedly targeted by nearly half of spike-specific TCRs. The study sampled repertoires only after the peak T cell response.

The TCR was taken from an adult who received the AZD1222 COVID-19 vaccine. The sequences come from peripheral blood, collected 28 days after the second AZD1222 dose. The chain has TRBV7-9 and TRBJ2-3; no reliable D call. The CDR3 nucleotides are TGTGCCAGCAGCTTGGCAGATACGCAGTATTTT. Its translation is CASSLADTQYF. The full variable domain, with the rest looked up from reference TRBV7-9 and TRBJ2-3, is DTGVSQNPRHKITKRGQNVTFRCDPISEHNRLYWYRQTLGQGPEFLTYFQNEAQLEKSRLLSDRFSAERPKGSFSTLEIQRTEQGDSAMYLCASSLADTQYFGPGTRLTVL.